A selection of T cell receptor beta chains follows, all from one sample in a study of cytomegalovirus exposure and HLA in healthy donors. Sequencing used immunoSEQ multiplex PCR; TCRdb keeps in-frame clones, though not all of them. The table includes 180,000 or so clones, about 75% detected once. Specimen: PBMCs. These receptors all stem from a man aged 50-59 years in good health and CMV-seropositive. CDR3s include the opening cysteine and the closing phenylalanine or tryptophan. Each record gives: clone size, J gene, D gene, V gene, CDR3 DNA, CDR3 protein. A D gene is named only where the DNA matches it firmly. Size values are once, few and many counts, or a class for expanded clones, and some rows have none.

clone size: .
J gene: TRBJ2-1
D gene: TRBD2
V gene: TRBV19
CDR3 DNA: TGTGCCAGTAGTAGGGCCCAGGGGCGGGGGGCCTACAATGAGCAGTTCTTC
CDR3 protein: CASSRAQGRGAYNEQFF

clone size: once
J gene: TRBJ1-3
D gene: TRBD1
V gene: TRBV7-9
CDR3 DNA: TGTGCCAGCAGCCTCCGAGGACAGGGTGGAAGCACCATATATTTT
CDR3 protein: CASSLRGQGGSTIYF

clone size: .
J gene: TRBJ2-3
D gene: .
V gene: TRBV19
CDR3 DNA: TGTGCCAGTAGCCTTGACTCTTCAAGCACAGATACGCAGTATTTT
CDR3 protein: CASSLDSSSTDTQYF

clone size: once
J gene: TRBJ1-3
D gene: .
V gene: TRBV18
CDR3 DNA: TGTGCCAGCTCACCGGGACTCCTAAGCTCTGGAAACACCATATATTTT
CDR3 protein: CASSPGLLSSGNTIYF

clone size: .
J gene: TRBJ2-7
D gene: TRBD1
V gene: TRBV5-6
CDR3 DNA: TGTGCCAGCAGCCGCCGGGACAGGGGAAGCTCCTACGAGCAGTACTTC
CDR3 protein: CASSRRDRGSSYEQYF

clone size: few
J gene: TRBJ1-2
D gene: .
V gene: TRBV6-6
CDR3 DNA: TGTGCCAGCGCTAGATTGGGAGCTAACTATGGCTACACCTTC
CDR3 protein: CASARLGANYGYTF

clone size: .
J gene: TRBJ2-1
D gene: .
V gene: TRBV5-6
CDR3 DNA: TGTGCCAGCAGCTTTATTGCGCTTTTAGGGGACAATGAGCAGTTCTTC
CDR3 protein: CASSFIALLGDNEQFF

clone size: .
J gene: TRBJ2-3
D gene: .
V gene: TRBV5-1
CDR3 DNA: TGCGCCAGCAGCACTCCTACTAGTGATACGCAGTATTTT
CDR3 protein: CASSTPTSDTQYF

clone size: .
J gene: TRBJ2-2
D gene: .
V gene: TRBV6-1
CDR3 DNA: TGTGCCAGCAGTGACCCCGGGAGAACCGGGGAGCTGTTTTTT
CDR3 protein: CASSDPGRTGELFF

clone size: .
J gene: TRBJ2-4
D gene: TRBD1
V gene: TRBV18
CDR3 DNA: TGTGCCAGCTCACCAGGGACAGGGGGAAACATTCAGTACTTC
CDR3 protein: CASSPGTGGNIQYF

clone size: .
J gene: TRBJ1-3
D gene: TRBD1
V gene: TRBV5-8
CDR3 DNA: TGTGCCAGCAGCGCGGACAGGGGGAGAAACACCATATATTTT
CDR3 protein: CASSADRGRNTIYF

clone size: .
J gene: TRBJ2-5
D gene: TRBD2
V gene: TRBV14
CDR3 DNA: TGTGCCAGCAGCCAAGAAACTAGCGGGACCCAGTACTTC
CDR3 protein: CASSQETSGTQYF

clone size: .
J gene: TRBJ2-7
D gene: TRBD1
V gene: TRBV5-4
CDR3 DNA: TGTGCCAGCAGCTTAAGGCAGGGGGTTCCCTACGAGCAGTACTTC
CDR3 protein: CASSLRQGVPYEQYF

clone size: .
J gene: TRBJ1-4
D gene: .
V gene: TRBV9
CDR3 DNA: TGTGCCAGCAGCCAGAGGGCGGATGGAAAACTGTTTTTT
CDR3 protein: CASSQRADGKLFF

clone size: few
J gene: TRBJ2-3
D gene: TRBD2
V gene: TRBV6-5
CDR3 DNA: TGTGCCAGCAGTCTAGCGGGGGTTACAGATACGCAGTATTTT
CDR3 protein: CASSLAGVTDTQYF

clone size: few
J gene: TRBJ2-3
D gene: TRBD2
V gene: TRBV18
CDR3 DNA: TGTGCCAGCTCACAAAGAGGGAGGGAGGCGGATACGCAGTATTTT
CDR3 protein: CASSQRGREADTQYF

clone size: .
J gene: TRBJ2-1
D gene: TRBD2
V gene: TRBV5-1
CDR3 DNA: TGCGCCAGCAGCTTGATTGCGGGGGGGGCGGGTGAGCAGTTCTTC
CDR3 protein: CASSLIAGGAGEQFF

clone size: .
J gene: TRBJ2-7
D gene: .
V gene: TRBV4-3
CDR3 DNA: TGCGCCAGCAGCCAAGCGGAGAACTACGAGCAGTACTTC
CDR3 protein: CASSQAENYEQYF

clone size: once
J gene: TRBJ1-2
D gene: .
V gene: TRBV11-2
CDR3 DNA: TGTGCCAGCAGCTCCAGTTCTAACTATGGCTACACCTTC
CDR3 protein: CASSSSSNYGYTF

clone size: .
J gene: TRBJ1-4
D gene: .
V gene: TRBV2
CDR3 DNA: TGTGCCAGCAGTCTCCTAGGTGAAAAACTGTTTTTT
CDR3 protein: CASSLLGEKLFF

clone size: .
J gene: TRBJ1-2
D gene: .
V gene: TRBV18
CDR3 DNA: TGTGCCAGCTCACCAGTCTCACAGATCAAGAACTATGGCTACACCTTC
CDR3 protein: CASSPVSQIKNYGYTF

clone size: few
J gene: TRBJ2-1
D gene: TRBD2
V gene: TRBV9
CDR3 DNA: TGTGCCAGCAGCGTAGTGGAGCGGGAGTCTGAGCAGTTCTTC
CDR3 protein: CASSVVERESEQFF

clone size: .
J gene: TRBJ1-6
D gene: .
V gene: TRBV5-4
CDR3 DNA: TGTGCCAGCAGCTTGGAGGGTGGGGGCTCACCCCTCCACTTT
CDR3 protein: CASSLEGGGSPLHF

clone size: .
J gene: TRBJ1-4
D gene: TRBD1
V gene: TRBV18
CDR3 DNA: TGTGCCAGCTCTAGGGGACAGCTTAATGAAAAACTGTTTTTT
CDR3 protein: CASSRGQLNEKLFF

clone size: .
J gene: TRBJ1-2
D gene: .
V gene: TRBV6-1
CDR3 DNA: TGTGCCAGCAGTGAAGGCGGGCGGACTACCGAACACTTC
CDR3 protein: CASSEGGRTTEHF

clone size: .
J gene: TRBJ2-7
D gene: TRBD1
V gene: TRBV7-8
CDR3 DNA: TGTGCCAGCAGCACTGGGACAGGGCCCTACGAGCAGTACTTC
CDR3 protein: CASSTGTGPYEQYF

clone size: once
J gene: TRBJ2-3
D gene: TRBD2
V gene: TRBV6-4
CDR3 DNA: TGTGCCAGCAGTGATCAGCGGGGGGCTCTCACAGATACGCAGTATTTT
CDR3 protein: CASSDQRGALTDTQYF

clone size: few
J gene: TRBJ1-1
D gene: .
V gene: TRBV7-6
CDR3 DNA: TGTGCCAGCAGCTTATCGGAGTACACTGAAGCTTTCTTT
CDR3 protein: CASSLSEYTEAFF